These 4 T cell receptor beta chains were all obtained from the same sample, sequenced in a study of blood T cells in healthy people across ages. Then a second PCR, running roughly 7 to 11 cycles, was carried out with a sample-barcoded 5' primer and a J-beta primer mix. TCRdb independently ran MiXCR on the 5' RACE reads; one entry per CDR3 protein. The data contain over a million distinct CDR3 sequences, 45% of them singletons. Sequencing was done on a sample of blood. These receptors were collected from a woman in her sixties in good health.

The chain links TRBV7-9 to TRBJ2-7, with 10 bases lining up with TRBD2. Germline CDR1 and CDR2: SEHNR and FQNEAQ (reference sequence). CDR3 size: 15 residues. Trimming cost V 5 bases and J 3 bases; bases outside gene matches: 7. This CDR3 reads CASSPRGTSDYEQYF. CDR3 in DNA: TGTGCCAGCAGCCCCCGTGGGACTAGCGACTACGAGCAGTACTTC. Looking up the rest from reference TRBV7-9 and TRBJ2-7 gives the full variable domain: DTGVSQNPRHKITKRGQNVTFRCDPISEHNRLYWYRQTLGQGPEFLTYFQNEAQLEKSRLLSDRFSAERPKGSFSTLEIQRTEQGDSAMYLCASSPRGTSDYEQYFGPGTRLTVT.

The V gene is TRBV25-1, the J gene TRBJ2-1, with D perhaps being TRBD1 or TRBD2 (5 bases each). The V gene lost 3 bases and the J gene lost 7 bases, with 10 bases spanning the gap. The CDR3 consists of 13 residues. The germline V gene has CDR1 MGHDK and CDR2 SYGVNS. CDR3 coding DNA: TGTGCCAGCAGTGAGGCCGGGGCAAATGAGCAGTTCTTC. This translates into CASSEAGANEQFF.

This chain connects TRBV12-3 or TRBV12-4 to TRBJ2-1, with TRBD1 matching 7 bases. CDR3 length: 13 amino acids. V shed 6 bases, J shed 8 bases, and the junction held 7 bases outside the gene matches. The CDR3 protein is CASSQTGSDEQFF. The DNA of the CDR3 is TGTGCCAGCAGCCAGACAGGGTCCGATGAGCAGTTCTTC.

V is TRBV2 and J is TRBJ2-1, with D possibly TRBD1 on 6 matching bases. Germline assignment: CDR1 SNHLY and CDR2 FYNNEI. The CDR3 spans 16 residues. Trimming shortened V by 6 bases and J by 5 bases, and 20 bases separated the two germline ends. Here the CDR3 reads CASRLIQGSRHNEQFF. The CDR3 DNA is TGTGCCAGCAGGCTCATCCAGGGGTCGCGTCACAATGAGCAGTTCTTC.